The rows below give T cell receptor beta chains drawn from one sample of a study of cytotoxic CD8 clonotypes in ibrutinib-treated CLL. Produced via immunoSEQ multiplex PCR; TCRdb's table is partial and in-frame only. This sample has more than 85,000 clones, with roughly three quarters found just once. The specimen was PBMCs, collected after 24 months of ibrutinib treatment. These receptors all come from a human donor with chronic lymphocytic leukemia. The CDR3 runs from the conserved cysteine through the conserved F or W. The order of the fields is clone size, D gene, V gene, J gene, CDR3 protein, CDR3 DNA. A D gene is named only where the DNA matches it firmly. For some rows the clone size is stated as once, few or many, or as a class when expanded; others skip it.

clone size: .
D gene: TRBD1
V gene: TRBV5-1
J gene: TRBJ2-2
CDR3 protein: CASSQGDRDHGELFF
CDR3 DNA: TGCGCCAGCAGCCAAGGGGACAGGGATCACGGGGAGCTGTTTTTT

clone size: .
D gene: TRBD2
V gene: TRBV25-1
J gene: TRBJ2-3
CDR3 protein: CASSSKIAGGGTDTQYF
CDR3 DNA: TGTGCCAGCAGTTCAAAAATAGCGGGAGGTGGCACAGATACGCAGTATTTT

clone size: few
D gene: TRBD1
V gene: TRBV7-8
J gene: TRBJ1-2
CDR3 protein: CASSRTDRGQGYTF
CDR3 DNA: TGTGCCAGCAGCCGAACGGACAGGGGGCAAGGCTACACCTTC

clone size: .
D gene: TRBD2
V gene: TRBV29-1
J gene: TRBJ2-7
CDR3 protein: CSVWTSGKRFSEQYF
CDR3 DNA: TGCAGCGTCTGGACTAGCGGGAAGAGATTCTCCGAGCAGTACTTC

clone size: .
D gene: .
V gene: TRBV7-9
J gene: TRBJ2-7
CDR3 protein: CASSVNNYEQYF
CDR3 DNA: TGTGCCAGCAGCGTGAACAACTACGAGCAGTACTTC

clone size: .
D gene: .
V gene: TRBV5-6
J gene: TRBJ2-7
CDR3 protein: CASSPGSYEQYF
CDR3 DNA: TGTGCCAGCAGCCCGGGAAGCTACGAGCAGTACTTC

clone size: once
D gene: .
V gene: TRBV4-1
J gene: TRBJ2-3
CDR3 protein: CASSQDAGNTDTQYF
CDR3 DNA: TGCGCCAGCAGCCAAGATGCGGGGAACACAGATACGCAGTATTTT

clone size: .
D gene: .
V gene: TRBV6-1
J gene: TRBJ1-2
CDR3 protein: CASSENVGVYYGYTF
CDR3 DNA: TGTGCCAGCAGTGAAAATGTGGGGGTATACTATGGCTACACCTTC

clone size: .
D gene: .
V gene: TRBV11-2
J gene: TRBJ2-1
CDR3 protein: CASSLVRAGEQFF
CDR3 DNA: TGTGCCAGCAGCTTAGTCAGGGCTGGTGAGCAGTTCTTC

clone size: .
D gene: .
V gene: TRBV9
J gene: TRBJ2-7
CDR3 protein: CASSIRGTLYEQYF
CDR3 DNA: TGTGCCAGCAGCATCAGGGGAACTCTTTACGAGCAGTACTTC

clone size: few
D gene: .
V gene: TRBV18
J gene: TRBJ2-2
CDR3 protein: CASSPGGNTGELFF
CDR3 DNA: TGTGCCAGCTCACCGGGGGGGAACACCGGGGAGCTGTTTTTT

clone size: .
D gene: TRBD1
V gene: TRBV5-4
J gene: TRBJ2-3
CDR3 protein: CASSLGPDRVGTDTQYF
CDR3 DNA: TGTGCCAGCAGCTTGGGACCCGACAGGGTGGGGACAGATACGCAGTATTTT

clone size: medium-sized
D gene: TRBD2
V gene: TRBV6-6
J gene: TRBJ2-7
CDR3 protein: CASSYGAGEGSYEQYF
CDR3 DNA: TGTGCCAGCAGTTACGGAGCGGGAGAGGGCTCCTACGAGCAGTACTTC

clone size: .
D gene: .
V gene: TRBV18
J gene: TRBJ2-1
CDR3 protein: CASSQDRDEQFF
CDR3 DNA: TGTGCCAGCTCCCAGGACCGAGATGAGCAGTTCTTC

clone size: .
D gene: TRBD1
V gene: TRBV11-2
J gene: TRBJ1-2
CDR3 protein: CASSPTGLRDGYTF
CDR3 DNA: TGTGCCAGCAGCCCGACAGGGCTTCGGGATGGCTACACCTTC

clone size: .
D gene: .
V gene: TRBV7-3
J gene: TRBJ2-3
CDR3 protein: CASSSKGPSQGTDTQYF
CDR3 DNA: TGTGCCAGCAGCTCCAAAGGGCCCAGTCAGGGCACAGATACGCAGTATTTT

clone size: .
D gene: TRBD2
V gene: TRBV25-1
J gene: TRBJ2-5
CDR3 protein: CASSEMGLAGGETQYF
CDR3 DNA: TGTGCCAGCAGTGAAATGGGTCTAGCGGGAGGAGAGACCCAGTACTTC

clone size: .
D gene: .
V gene: TRBV20-1
J gene: TRBJ1-2
CDR3 protein: CSAGANYGYTF
CDR3 DNA: TGCAGTGCTGGAGCCAACTATGGCTACACCTTC

clone size: .
D gene: TRBD1
V gene: TRBV5-5
J gene: TRBJ1-2
CDR3 protein: CASSRQGADYGYTF
CDR3 DNA: TGTGCCAGCAGTCGCCAGGGGGCAGACTATGGCTACACCTTC

clone size: .
D gene: TRBD1
V gene: TRBV29-1
J gene: TRBJ1-1
CDR3 protein: CSVVQGAGHTEAFF
CDR3 DNA: TGCAGCGTTGTGCAGGGGGCAGGGCACACTGAAGCTTTCTTT

clone size: .
D gene: TRBD2
V gene: TRBV19
J gene: TRBJ2-3
CDR3 protein: CASKPSGTRDTQYF
CDR3 DNA: TGTGCCAGTAAGCCTAGCGGGACTAGAGATACGCAGTATTTT

clone size: .
D gene: .
V gene: TRBV19
J gene: TRBJ2-2
CDR3 protein: CASSISRTEAGELFF
CDR3 DNA: TGTGCCAGTAGTATTAGCAGGACGGAGGCCGGGGAGCTGTTTTTT

clone size: few
D gene: TRBD2
V gene: TRBV2
J gene: TRBJ2-2
CDR3 protein: CASGLAIPGELFF
CDR3 DNA: TGTGCCAGCGGACTAGCGATACCCGGGGAGCTGTTTTTT

clone size: .
D gene: TRBD1
V gene: TRBV5-1
J gene: TRBJ2-5
CDR3 protein: CASSWDRGGETQYF
CDR3 DNA: TGCGCCAGCAGCTGGGACAGGGGCGGTGAGACCCAGTACTTC

clone size: .
D gene: .
V gene: TRBV28
J gene: TRBJ1-2
CDR3 protein: CASSMGVGYGYTF
CDR3 DNA: TGTGCCAGCAGTATGGGGGTTGGCTATGGCTACACCTTC

clone size: .
D gene: .
V gene: TRBV18
J gene: TRBJ1-2
CDR3 protein: CASSPTGTGGATSYGYTF
CDR3 DNA: TGTGCCAGCTCACCGACCGGGACCGGGGGGGCCACAAGCTATGGCTACACCTTC

clone size: .
D gene: TRBD2
V gene: TRBV29-1
J gene: TRBJ2-2
CDR3 protein: CSVDLAGGYIGELFF
CDR3 DNA: TGCAGCGTTGATCTAGCGGGAGGTTATATCGGGGAGCTGTTTTTT

clone size: few
D gene: .
V gene: TRBV30
J gene: TRBJ2-7
CDR3 protein: CAWSRSFYEQYF
CDR3 DNA: TGTGCCTGGAGTAGAAGTTTCTACGAGCAGTACTTC

clone size: .
D gene: TRBD2
V gene: TRBV14
J gene: TRBJ2-7
CDR3 protein: CASSRQTGTSDSYEQYF
CDR3 DNA: TGTGCCAGCAGCCGTCAAACCGGGACTAGCGACTCCTACGAGCAGTACTTC

clone size: .
D gene: TRBD1
V gene: TRBV5-4
J gene: TRBJ1-6
CDR3 protein: CASSGPGQSHNSPLHF
CDR3 DNA: TGTGCCAGCAGCGGCCCGGGACAGAGTCATAATTCACCCCTCCACTTT